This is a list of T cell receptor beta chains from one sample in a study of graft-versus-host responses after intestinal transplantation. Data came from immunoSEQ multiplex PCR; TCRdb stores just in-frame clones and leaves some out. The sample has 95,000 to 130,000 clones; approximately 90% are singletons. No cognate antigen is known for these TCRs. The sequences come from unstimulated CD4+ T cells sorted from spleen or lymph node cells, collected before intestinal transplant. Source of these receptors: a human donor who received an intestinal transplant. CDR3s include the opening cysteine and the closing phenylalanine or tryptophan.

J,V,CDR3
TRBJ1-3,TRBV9,CASSPRAVGANGNTIYF
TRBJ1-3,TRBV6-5,CASRPTGEAGNTIYF
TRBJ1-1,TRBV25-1,CASLGTGGFTEAFF
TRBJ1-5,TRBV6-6,CASSYPEDVQPQHF
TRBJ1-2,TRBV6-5,CASSYSGGADGYTF
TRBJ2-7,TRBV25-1,CASSEWTAYEQYF
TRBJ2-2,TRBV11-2,CASSSRTGGGGELFF
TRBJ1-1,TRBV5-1,CASGQGAGNTEAFF
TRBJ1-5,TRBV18,CASSPGQGGYSNQPQHF
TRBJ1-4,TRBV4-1,CASSQLGTGEKLFF
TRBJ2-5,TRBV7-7,CASSVGLAQETQYF
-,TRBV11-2,CASSVVYEQYF
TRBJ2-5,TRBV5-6,CASSLGRSETQYF
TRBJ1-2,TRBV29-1,CSAEAGYTF
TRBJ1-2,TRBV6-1,CASKAGYYGYTF
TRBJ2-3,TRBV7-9,CASSWSWDTQYF
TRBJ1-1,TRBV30,CACNRGHNTEAFF
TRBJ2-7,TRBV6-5,CASSYSRGTGTYEQYF
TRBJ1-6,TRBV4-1,CASHRTGQRSPLHF
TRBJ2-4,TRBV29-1,CSVGGQGGNIQYF
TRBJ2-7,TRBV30,CAWSWRLAGEQYF
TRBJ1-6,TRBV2,CASSAGRSVGSPLHF
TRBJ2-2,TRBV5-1,CASSLNLPNTGELFF
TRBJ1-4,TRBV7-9,CASSFARPGFNEKLFF
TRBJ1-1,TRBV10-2,CASREPGQGRTEAFF
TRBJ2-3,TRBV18,CASSPQSSGRAGDTQYF
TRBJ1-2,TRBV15,CATSRAPGINYGYTF
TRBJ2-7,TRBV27,CASRLAVSYEQYF
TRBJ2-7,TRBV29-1,CSVGRVEGRGEQYF
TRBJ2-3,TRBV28,CASSQQFTSTDTQYF
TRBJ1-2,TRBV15,CATSRGGVSNYGYTF
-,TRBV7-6,CASSLGGGFSYEQYF
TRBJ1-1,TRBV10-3,CAISSGQAHTEAFF
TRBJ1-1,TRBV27,CASRVAGGTEAFF
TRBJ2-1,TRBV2,CASSAGLAGGIEQFF
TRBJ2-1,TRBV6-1,CASSETWRAYNEQFF
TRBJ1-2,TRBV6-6,CASSYGEGGYTF
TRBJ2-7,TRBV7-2,CASSSRGHEQYF
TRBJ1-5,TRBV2,CASRPGPEGAIKPQHF
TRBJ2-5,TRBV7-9,CASSLRGTGGETQYF
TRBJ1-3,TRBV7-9,CASSSRDRGHGDSGNTIYF
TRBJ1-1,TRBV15,CATSMYSNTEAFF
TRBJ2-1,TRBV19,CASSRWTAPTYNKQFF
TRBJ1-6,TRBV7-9,CASSLGAAYNSPLHF
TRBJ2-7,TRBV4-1,CASSPHGTVSYEQYF
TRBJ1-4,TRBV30,CAWTRDTSTNEKLFF
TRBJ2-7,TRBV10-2,CASRRGRGAYEQYF
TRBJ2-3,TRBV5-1,CASSLARTSGGTDTQYF
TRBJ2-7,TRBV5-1,CASSPSPSGAAYEQYF
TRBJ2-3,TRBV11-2,CASSQVRGLTDTQYF
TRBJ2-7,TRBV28,CASSPSRDRLYEQYF
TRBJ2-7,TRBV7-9,CASSPLMRGEQYF
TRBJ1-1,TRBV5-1,CASSPPRGTEAFF
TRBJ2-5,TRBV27,CASSLGLWETQYF